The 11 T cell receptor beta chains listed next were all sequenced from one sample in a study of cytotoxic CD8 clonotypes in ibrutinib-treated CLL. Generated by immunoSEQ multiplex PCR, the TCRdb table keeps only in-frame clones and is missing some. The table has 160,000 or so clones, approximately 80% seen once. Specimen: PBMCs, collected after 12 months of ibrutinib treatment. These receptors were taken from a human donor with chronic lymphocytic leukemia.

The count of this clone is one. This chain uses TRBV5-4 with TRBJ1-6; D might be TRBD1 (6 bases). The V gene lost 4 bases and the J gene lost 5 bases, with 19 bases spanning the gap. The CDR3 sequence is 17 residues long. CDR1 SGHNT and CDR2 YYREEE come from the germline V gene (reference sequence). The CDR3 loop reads CASSGGPRTTHNSPLHF. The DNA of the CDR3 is TGTGCCAGCAGCGGGGGCCCTAGGACGACTCATAATTCACCCCTCCACTTT.

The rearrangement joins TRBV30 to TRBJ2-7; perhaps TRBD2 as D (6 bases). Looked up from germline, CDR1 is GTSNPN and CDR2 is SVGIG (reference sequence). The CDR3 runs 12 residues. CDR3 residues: CAWRVGRYEQYF. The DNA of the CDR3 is TGTGCTTGGCGGGTAGGGAGGTACGAGCAGTACTTC.

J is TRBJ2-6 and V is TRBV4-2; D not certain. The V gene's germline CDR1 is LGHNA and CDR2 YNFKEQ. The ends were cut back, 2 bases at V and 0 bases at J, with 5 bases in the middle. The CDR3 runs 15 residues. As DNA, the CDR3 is TGTGCCAGCAGCCAAACTGACTCTGGGGCCAACGTCCTGACTTTC. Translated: CASSQTDSGANVLTF.

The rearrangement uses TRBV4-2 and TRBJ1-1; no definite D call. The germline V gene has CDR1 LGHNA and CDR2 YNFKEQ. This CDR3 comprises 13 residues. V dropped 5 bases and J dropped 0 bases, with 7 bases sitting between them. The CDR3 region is CASSRALNTEAFF. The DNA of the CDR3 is TGTGCCAGCAGCAGGGCTTTGAACACTGAAGCTTTCTTT.

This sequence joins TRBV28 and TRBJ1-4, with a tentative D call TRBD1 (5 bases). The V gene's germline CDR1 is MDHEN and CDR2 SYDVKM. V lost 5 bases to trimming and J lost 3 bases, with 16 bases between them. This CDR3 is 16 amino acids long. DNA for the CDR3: TGTGCCAGCAGTCCCGCCTACAGGCAGGCTAATGAAAAACTGTTTTTT. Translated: CASSPAYRQANEKLFF.

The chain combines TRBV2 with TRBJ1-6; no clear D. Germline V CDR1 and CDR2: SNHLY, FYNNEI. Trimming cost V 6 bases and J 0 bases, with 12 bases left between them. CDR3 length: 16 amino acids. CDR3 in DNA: TGTGCCAGCAGATTGGGCTCTAGCTCCTATAATTCACCCCTCCACTTT. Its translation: CASRLGSSSYNSPLHF.

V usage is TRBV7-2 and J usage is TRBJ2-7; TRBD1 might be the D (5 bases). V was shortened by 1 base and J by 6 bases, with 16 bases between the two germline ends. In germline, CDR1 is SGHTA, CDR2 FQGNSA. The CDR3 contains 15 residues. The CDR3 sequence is CASSLDFGAPREQYF. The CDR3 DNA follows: TGTGCCAGCAGCTTAGATTTTGGGGCACCCCGCGAGCAGTACTTC.

DNA of the CDR3: TGTGCCAGCAGTACCGGGACAGCTGGAAACACCATATATTTT. Amino acid sequence: CASSTGTAGNTIYF. The chain combines TRBV28 with TRBJ1-3; 7 nucleotides match TRBD1. This CDR3 has 14 residues. J gave up 2 bases and V 5 bases, and 3 bases lay outside the gene matches. Germline-derived CDR1 and CDR2 are MDHEN and SYDVKM.

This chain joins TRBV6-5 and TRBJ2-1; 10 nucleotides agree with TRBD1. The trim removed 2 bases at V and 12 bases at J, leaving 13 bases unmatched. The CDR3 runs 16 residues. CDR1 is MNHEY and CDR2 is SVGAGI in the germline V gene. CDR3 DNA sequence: TGTGCCAGCAGTTACCCCCGTAGACAGGGGGCAGTTAGGCAGTTCTTC. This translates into CASSYPRRQGAVRQFF.

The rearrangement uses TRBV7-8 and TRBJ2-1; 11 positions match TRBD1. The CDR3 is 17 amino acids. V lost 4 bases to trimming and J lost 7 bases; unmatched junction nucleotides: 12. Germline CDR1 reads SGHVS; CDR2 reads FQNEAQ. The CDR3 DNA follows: TGTGCCAGCAGCTGGGAACCCGGGACAGGGGGAATTAATGAGCAGTTCTTC. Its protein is CASSWEPGTGGINEQFF.

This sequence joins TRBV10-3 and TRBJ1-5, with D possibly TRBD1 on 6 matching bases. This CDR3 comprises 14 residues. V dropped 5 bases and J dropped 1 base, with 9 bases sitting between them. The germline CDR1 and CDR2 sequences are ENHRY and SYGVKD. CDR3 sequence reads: CAISPGQSNQPQHF. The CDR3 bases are TGTGCCATCAGTCCAGGACAGAGCAATCAGCCCCAGCATTTT.